Listed below are T cell receptor beta chains from one sample, sequenced in a study of blood T cells in healthy people across ages. TCRdb re-called the 5' RACE reads through MiXCR, storing one row per CDR3 protein. The table lists approximately 800,000 distinct CDR3 sequences, about 62% of them singletons. The sample taken for sequencing was blood. The source is a man younger than 40 in good health. Each CDR3 is given with its conserved first and last residue.

>TRBV20-1
CSAISGDGYTF
>TRBV4-3
CASSQDKFRSNEQFF
>TRBV9
CASSVGLPHEQFF
>TRBV29-1
CSVGQGALETQYF
>TRBV13
CASSPRGPPILDEQYF
>TRBV7-6
CANSSGPEVFF
>TRBV18
CASSVELSYNEQFF
>TRBV24-1
CATSEGRWEEETQYF
>TRBV19
CASSITSFYNEQFF
>TRBV2
CASTPLAGVGETQYF
>TRBV7-9
CASSRVTETSGYTF
>TRBV20-1
CSASTAYQETQYF
>TRBV10-3
CAISPGLAGGSSYNEQFF
>TRBV28
CASRPQPGTDTQYF
>TRBV20-1
CSARPAIRETQYF
>TRBV7-6
CASSQLAGGGDTQYF
>TRBV7-2
CASSTRLAGGPHEQYF
>TRBV2
CASSGTGTYGYTF
>TRBV29-1
CSVAPGRHSYEQYF
>TRBV7-9
CASIDVDGHEQYF
>TRBV20-1
CSAYSPVAGVSSEQFF
>TRBV20-1
CSARNPTGNPYNEQFF
>TRBV13
CASSPGQGATNIQYF
>TRBV20-1
CSARDVGVADTQYF
>TRBV9
CASSVDPQRGSSYNEQFF
>TRBV5-1
CASTRGTGGQSEQFF
>TRBV20-1
CSAPRTSGRADTQYF
>TRBV5-1
CASSFWTDPDGANVLTF
>TRBV9
CASSVGQVVNSEQYF
>TRBV2
CASLAPQGGWDYEQYF
>TRBV21-1
CASSKETSGGAARFSMGGELFF
>TRBV20-1
CSAPGGGRKYNEQYF
>TRBV20-1
CSATRQVRGNIQYF
>TRBV20-1
CSARAFPGTTETQYF
>TRBV14
CASSQLTVFGANVLTF
>TRBV7-9
CASSLGWTRVQNIQYF
>TRBV7-9
CASSLAESGYNEQFF
>TRBV10-3
CAISEWATLRREVANEQFF
>TRBV12-3/TRBV12-4
CASSTIRGRGYTF
>TRBV7-2
CASSADYEQYF
>TRBV20-1
CSAGTAAVREQYF
>TRBV4-3
CASSQDVPGPTYNEQFF
>TRBV20-1
CSAGIAGAYNEQFF
>TRBV20-1
CSASRGGTEAFF
>TRBV24-1
CATSDPTGRDYNEQFF
>TRBV5-1
CASSTGRAVYGYTF
>TRBV11-1
CASSSVGGAYEQYF
>TRBV4-2
CASSQEEASDEQFF
>TRBV15
CATSRSWQSLGANVLTF
>TRBV27
CASSLAMTADAFYEQYF
>TRBV28
CASNHYAGTAIYEQYF
>TRBV29-1
CSGGRLSLKSPDTQYF
>TRBV4-2
CASSQDRDNEQFF
>TRBV7-9
CASSSPGGTKYF
>TRBV6-2/TRBV6-3
CASSYLGNEQYF